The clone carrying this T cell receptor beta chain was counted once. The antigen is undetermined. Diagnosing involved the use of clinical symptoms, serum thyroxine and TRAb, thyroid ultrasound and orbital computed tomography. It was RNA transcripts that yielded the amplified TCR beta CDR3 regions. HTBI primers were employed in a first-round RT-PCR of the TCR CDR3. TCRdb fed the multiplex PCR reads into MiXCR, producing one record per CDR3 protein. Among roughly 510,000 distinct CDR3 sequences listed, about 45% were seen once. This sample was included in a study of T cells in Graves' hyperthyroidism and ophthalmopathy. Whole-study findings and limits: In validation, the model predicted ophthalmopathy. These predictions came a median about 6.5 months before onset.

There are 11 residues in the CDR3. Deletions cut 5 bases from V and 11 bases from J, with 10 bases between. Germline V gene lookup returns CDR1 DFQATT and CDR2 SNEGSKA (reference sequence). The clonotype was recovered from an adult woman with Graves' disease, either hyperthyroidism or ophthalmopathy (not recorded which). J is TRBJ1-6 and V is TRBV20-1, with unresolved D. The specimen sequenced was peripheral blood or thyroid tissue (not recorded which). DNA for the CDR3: TGCAGTGCTCTTAAGGGAACACCCCTCCACTTT. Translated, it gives CSALKGTPLHF.